This entry features one T cell receptor (beta chain) sequence. This specimen belongs to a study of glioma-infiltrating T cells after dendritic cell vaccination. Clones were sequenced by immunoSEQ multiplex PCR, and TCRdb holds only the in-frame ones, with some missing. The sample lists about 64,000 clones; around nine tenths were seen once. Germline CDR1 and CDR2: LGHNT and FRNRAP. With 0 bases removed from V and 2 bases from J, the gap between germline ends came to 5 bases. The CDR3 covers 13 residues. Documented time point: after dendritic cell vaccination, including at tumor progression/relapse. This rearrangement joins TRBV12-5 to TRBJ2-7, with D uncertain. The clonotype comes from a human donor with glioblastoma. The source material was blood, sampled after dendritic cell vaccination. The CDR3 region is CASGLVNTYEQYF. DNA of the CDR3: TGTGCTAGTGGTTTGGTAAACACCTACGAGCAGTACTTC.